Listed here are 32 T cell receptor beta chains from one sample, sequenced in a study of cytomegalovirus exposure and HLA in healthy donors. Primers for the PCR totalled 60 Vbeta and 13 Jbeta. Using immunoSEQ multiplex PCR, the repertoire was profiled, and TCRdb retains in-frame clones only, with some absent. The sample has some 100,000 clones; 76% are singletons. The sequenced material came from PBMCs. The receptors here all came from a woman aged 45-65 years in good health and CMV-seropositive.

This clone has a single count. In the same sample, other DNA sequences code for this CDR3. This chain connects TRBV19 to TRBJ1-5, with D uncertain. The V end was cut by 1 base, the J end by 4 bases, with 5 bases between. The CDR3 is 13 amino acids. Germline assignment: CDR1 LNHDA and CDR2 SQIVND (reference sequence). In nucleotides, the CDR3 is TGTGCCAGTAGTATAGGCGGGAATCAGCCCCAGCATTTT. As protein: CASSIGGNQPQHF. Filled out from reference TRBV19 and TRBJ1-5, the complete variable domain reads DGGITQSPKYLFRKEGQNVTLSCEQNLNHDAMYWYRQDPGQGLRLIYYSQIVNDFQKGDIAEGYSVSREKKESFPLTVTSAQKNPTAFYLCASSIGGNQPQHFGDGTRLSIL.

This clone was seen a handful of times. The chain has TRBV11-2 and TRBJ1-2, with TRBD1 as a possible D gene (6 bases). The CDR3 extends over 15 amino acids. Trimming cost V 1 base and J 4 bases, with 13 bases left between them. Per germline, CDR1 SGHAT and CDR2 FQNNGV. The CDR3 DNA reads TGTGCCAGCAGCTTAGGATCCCAGGGGAGCTATGGCTACACCTTC. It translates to CASSLGSQGSYGYTF.

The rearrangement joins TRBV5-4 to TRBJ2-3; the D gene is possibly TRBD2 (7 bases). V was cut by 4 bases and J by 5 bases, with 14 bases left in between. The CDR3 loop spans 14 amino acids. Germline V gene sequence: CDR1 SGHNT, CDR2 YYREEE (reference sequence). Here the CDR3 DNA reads TGTGCCAGCAGCACGGGGGGCCGGGGAGATACGCAGTATTTT. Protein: CASSTGGRGDTQYF.

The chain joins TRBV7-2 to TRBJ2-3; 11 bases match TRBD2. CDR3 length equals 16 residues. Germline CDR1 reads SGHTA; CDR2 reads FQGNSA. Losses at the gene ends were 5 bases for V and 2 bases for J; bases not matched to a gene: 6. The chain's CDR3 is CASSRLAGKTTDTQYF. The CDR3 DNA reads TGTGCCAGCAGCCGACTAGCGGGGAAAACCACAGATACGCAGTATTTT. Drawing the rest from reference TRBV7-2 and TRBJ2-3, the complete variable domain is GAGVSQSPSNKVTEKGKDVELRCDPISGHTALYWYRQSLGQGLEFLIYFQGNSAPDKSGLPSDRFSAERTGGSVSTLTIQRTQQEDSAVYLCASSRLAGKTTDTQYFGPGTRLTVL.

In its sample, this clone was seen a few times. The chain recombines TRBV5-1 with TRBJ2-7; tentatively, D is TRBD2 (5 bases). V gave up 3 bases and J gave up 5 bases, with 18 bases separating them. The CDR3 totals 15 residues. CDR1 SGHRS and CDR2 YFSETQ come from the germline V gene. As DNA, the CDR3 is TGCGCCAGCAGCTCGGCCACCGAGGGAGCCGACGAGCAGTACTTC. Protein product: CASSSATEGADEQYF.

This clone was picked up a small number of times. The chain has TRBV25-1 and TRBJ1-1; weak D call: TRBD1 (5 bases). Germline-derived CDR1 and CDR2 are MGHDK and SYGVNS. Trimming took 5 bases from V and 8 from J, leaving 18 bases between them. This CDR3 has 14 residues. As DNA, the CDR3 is TGTGCCAGCAGTCCCCAGGGCGTATTCGGGGAAGCTTTCTTT. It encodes CASSPQGVFGEAFF.

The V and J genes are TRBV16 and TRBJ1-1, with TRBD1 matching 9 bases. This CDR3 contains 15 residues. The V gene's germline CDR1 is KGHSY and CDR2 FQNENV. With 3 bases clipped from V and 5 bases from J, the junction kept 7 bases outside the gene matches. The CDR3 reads CASSQPDRGGTEAFF. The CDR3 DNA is TGTGCCAGCAGCCAGCCCGACAGGGGGGGGACTGAAGCTTTCTTT. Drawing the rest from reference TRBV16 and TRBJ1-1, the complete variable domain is GEEVAQTPKHLVRGEGQKAKLYCAPIKGHSYVFWYQQVLKNEFKFLISFQNENVFDETGMPKERFSAKCLPNSPCSLEIQATKLEDSAVYFCASSQPDRGGTEAFFGQGTRLTVV.

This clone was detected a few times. The DNA for the CDR3 is TGTGCCAGCAGCGTGAACAGGGGAAACACTGAAGCTTTCTTT. Amino acids: CASSVNRGNTEAFF. The V and J genes are TRBV7-2 and TRBJ1-1, with 7 nucleotides matching TRBD1. Germline CDR1 and CDR2: SGHTA and FQGNSA. The CDR3 has 14 amino acids. The junction had 5 bases not matched to a gene; V was cut back by 5 bases and J by 2 bases.

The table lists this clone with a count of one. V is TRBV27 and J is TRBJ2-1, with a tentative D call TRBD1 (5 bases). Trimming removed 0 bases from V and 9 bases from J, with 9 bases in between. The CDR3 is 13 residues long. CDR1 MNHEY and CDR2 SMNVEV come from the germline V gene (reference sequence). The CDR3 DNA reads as TGTGCCAGCAGTTTATCTCCCCAGGGTGAGCAGTTCTTC. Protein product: CASSLSPQGEQFF.

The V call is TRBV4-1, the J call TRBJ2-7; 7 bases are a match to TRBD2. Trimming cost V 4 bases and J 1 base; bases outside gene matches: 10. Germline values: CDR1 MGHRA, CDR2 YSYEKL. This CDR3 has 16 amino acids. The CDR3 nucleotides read TGCGCCAGCAGCCGAAGCCATGGGGGAGGGTCCTACGAGCAGTACTTC. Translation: CASSRSHGGGSYEQYF.

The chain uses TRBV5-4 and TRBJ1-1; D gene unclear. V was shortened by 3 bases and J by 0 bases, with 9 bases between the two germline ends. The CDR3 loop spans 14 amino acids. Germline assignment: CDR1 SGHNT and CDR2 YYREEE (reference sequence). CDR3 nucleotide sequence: TGTGCCAGCAGCTCCGGTAGTATGAACACTGAAGCTTTCTTT. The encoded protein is CASSSGSMNTEAFF.

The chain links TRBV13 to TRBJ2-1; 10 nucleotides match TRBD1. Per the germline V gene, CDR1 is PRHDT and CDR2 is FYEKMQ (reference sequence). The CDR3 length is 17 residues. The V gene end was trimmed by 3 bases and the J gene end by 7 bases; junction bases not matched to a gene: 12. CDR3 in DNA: TGTGCCAGCAGCTTTATTACCGGGACAGGGGCGGGTAATGAGCAGTTCTTC. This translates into CASSFITGTGAGNEQFF. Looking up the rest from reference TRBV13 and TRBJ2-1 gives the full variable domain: AAGVIQSPRHLIKEKRETATLKCYPIPRHDTVYWYQQGPGQDPQFLISFYEKMQSDKGSIPDRFSAQQFSDYHSELNMSSLELGDSALYFCASSFITGTGAGNEQFFGPGTRLTVL.

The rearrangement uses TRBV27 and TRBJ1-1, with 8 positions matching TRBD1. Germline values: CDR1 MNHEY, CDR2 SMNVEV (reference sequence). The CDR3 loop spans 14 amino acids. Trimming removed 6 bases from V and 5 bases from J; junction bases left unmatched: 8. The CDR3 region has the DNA TGTGCCAGCAGGAACCAGGGGGCCAGGACTGAAGCTTTCTTT. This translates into CASRNQGARTEAFF.

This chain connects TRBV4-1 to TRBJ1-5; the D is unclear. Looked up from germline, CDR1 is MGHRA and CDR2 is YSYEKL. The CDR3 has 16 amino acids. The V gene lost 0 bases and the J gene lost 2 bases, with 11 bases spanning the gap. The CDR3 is CASSQEWPGRNQPQHF. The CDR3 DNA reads TGCGCCAGCAGCCAAGAATGGCCAGGCCGCAATCAGCCCCAGCATTTT.

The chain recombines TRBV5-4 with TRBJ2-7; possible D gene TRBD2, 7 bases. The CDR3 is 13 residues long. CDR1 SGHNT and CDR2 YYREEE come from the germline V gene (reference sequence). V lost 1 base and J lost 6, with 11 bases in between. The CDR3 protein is CASSLSGGSEQYF. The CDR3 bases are TGTGCCAGCAGCTTGTCGGGGGGCAGCGAGCAGTACTTC.

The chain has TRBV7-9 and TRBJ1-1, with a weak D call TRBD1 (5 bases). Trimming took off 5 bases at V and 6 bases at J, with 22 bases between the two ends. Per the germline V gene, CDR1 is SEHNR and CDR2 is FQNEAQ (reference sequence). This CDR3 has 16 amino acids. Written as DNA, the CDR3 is TGTGCCAGCAGCGGGAGGGCGTGGGGGGGACGCGCTGAAGCTTTCTTT. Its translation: CASSGRAWGGRAEAFF.

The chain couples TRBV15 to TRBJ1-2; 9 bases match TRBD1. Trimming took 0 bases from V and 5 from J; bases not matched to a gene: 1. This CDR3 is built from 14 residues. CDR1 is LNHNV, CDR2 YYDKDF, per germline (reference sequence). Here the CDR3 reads CATSRDGTGYGYTF. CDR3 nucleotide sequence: TGTGCCACCAGCAGAGACGGGACAGGGTATGGCTACACCTTC.

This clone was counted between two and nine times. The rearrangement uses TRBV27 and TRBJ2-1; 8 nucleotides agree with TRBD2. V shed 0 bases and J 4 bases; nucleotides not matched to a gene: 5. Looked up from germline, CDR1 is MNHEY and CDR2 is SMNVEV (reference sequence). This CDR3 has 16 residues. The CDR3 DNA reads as TGTGCCAGCAGTTTATCGTTGCGGGGGGAATACAATGAGCAGTTCTTC. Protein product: CASSLSLRGEYNEQFF.

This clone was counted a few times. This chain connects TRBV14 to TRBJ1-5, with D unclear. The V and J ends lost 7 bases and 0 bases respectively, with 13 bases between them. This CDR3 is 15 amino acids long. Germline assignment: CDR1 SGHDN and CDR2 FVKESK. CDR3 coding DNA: TGTGCCAGCACCGCGGGTTATTCTAGCAATCAGCCCCAGCATTTT. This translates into CASTAGYSSNQPQHF. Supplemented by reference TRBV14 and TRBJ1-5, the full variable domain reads EAGVTQFPSHSVIEKGQTVTLRCDPISGHDNLYWYRRVMGKEIKFLLHFVKESKQDESGMPNNRFLAERTGGTYSTLKVQPAELEDSGVYFCASTAGYSSNQPQHFGDGTRLSIL.

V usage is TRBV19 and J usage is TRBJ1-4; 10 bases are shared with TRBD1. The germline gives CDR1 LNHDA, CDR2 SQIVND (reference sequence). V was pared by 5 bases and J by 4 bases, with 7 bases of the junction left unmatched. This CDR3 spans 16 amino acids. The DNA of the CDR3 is TGTGCCAGTAGTCCCGGGACAGGGGCCGATAATGAAAAACTGTTTTTT. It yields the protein CASSPGTGADNEKLFF. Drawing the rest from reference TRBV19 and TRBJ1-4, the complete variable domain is DGGITQSPKYLFRKEGQNVTLSCEQNLNHDAMYWYRQDPGQGLRLIYYSQIVNDFQKGDIAEGYSVSREKKESFPLTVTSAQKNPTAFYLCASSPGTGADNEKLFFGSGTQLSVL.

CDR3 residues: CASSSRGREKLFF. CDR3 in DNA: TGTGCCAGCAGTAGTCGGGGGAGGGAAAAACTGTTTTTT. The chain employs TRBV2 and TRBJ1-4, with D possibly being TRBD1 (5 bases). Germline V CDR1 and CDR2: SNHLY, FYNNEI. Trimming removed 5 bases at V and 8 bases at J, with 12 bases between. This CDR3 region has 13 residues.

The CDR3 is CAISTGQEETQYF. Written as DNA, the CDR3 is TGTGCCATCAGTACGGGACAGGAAGAGACCCAGTACTTC. This chain links TRBV10-3 with TRBJ2-5; 8 nucleotides align to TRBD1. The germline V gene has CDR1 ENHRY and CDR2 SYGVKD. The CDR3 length is 13 residues. J gave up 3 bases and V 5 bases, and 2 bases lay outside the gene matches.

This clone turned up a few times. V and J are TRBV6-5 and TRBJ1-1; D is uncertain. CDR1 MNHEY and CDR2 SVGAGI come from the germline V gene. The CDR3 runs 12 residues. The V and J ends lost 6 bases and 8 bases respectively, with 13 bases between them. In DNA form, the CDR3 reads TGTGCCAGCAGCCCGTCCAGGAGGGAAGCTTTCTTT. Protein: CASSPSRREAFF.

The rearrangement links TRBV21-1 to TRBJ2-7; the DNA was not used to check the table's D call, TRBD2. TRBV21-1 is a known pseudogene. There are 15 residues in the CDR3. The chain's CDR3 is CASSPPQTLIYEQYF. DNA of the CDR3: TGTGCCAGCAGCCCCCCCCAGACTCTGATCTACGAGCAGTACTTC.

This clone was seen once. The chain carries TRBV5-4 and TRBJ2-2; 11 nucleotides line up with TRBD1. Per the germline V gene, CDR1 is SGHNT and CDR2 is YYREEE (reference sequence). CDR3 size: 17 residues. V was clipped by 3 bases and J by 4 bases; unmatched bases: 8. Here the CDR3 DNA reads TGTGCCAGCAGCTCCGGGACAGGGGGTAGGAGCACCGGGGAGCTGTTTTTT. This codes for CASSSGTGGRSTGELFF. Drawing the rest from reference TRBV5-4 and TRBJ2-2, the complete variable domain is ETGVTQSPTHLIKTRGQQVTLRCSSQSGHNTVSWYQQALGQGPQFIFQYYREEENGRGNFPPRFSGLQFPNYSSELNVNALELDDSALYLCASSSGTGGRSTGELFFGEGSRLTVL.

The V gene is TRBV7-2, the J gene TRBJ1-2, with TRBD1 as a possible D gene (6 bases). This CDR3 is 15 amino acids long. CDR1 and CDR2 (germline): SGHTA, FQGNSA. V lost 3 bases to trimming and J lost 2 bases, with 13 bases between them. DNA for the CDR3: TGTGCCAGCAGCTTCGGGCGGGGGCAAAACTATGGCTACACCTTC. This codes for CASSFGRGQNYGYTF.

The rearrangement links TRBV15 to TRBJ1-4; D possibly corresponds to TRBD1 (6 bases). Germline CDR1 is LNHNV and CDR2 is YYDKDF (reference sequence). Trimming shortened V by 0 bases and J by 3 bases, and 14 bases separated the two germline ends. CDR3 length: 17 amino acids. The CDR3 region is CATSRDRGSVANEKLFF. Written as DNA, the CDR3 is TGTGCCACCAGCAGAGACAGGGGTTCGGTAGCTAATGAAAAACTGTTTTTT.

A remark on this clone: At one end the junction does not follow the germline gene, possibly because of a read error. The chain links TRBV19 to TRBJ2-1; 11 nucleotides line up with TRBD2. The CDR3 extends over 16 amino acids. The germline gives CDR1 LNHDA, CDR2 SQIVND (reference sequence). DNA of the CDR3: TGTGCCAGTAGCATAGCGGGAGGGCCATGGGAGAATGAGCAGTTCTTC. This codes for CASSIAGGPWENEQFF.

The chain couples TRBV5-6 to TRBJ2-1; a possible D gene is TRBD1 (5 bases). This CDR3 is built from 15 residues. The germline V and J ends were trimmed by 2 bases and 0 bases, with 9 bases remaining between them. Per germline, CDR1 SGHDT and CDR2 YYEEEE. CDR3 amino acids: CASSLQAGSYNEQFF. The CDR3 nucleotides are TGTGCCAGCAGCTTACAGGCAGGCTCCTACAATGAGCAGTTCTTC.

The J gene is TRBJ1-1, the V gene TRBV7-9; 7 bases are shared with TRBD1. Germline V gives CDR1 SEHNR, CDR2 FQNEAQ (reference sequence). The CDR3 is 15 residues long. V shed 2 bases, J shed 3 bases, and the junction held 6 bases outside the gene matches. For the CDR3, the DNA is TGTGCCAGCAGCTTAACCGGGACAGCCTACACTGAAGCTTTCTTT. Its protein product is CASSLTGTAYTEAFF.

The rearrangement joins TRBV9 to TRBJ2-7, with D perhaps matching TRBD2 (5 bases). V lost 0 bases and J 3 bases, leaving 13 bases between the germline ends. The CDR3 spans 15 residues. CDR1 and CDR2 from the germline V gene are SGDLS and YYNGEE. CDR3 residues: CASSVGDAGYYEQYF. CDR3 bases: TGTGCCAGCAGCGTAGGGGATGCGGGCTACTACGAGCAGTACTTC.

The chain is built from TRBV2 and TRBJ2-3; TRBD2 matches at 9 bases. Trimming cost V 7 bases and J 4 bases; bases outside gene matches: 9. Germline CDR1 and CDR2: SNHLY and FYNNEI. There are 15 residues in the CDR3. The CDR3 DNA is TGTGCCAGCAAGGCGGGGGGGCCGGGGTCAGATACGCAGTATTTT. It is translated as CASKAGGPGSDTQYF.